The rows below give T cell receptor beta chains drawn from one sample of a study of blood T cell repertoires in COVID-19. Clones were sequenced by immunoSEQ multiplex PCR, and TCRdb holds only the in-frame ones, with some missing. The table has about 230,000 clones, 80% to 90% seen once. The sequenced sample was peripheral blood. The receptor set was obtained from a man aged 40-49 years with acute or convalescent COVID-19. Each CDR3 is given with its conserved first and last residue. Each record gives: D gene, clone size, V gene, J gene, CDR3 protein, CDR3 DNA. The D gene is left open where the match is weak. Clone size is stated in some rows and not others, as once, few, many or a class when expanded.

>TRBD2|.|TRBV13|TRBJ2-2
CASSSGLAGGLNTGELFF
TGTGCCAGCAGCTCGGGACTAGCGGGGGGATTGAACACCGGGGAGCTGTTTTTT
>.|.|TRBV9|TRBJ1-1
CASSAPGRVAFF
TGTGCCAGCAGCGCCCCAGGGAGGGTAGCTTTCTTT
>.|.|TRBV19|TRBJ1-3
CATTRGSGNTIYF
TGTGCCACCACTCGCGGCTCTGGAAACACCATATATTTT
>.|few|TRBV5-4|TRBJ1-5
CASSLAGSRQPQHF
TGTGCCAGCAGCTTGGCAGGGTCTCGTCAGCCCCAGCATTTT
>.|few|TRBV2|TRBJ1-5
CASSEGSGGNQPQHF
TGTGCCAGCAGCGAGGGGTCGGGGGGCAATCAGCCCCAGCATTTT
>.|.|TRBV5-4|TRBJ2-5
CASSPDVGGMGETQYF
TGTGCCAGCAGCCCCGATGTTGGGGGGATGGGGGAGACCCAGTACTTC
>TRBD2|.|TRBV7-9|TRBJ2-7
CASSPGGTGYEQYF
TGTGCCAGCAGCCCCGGGGGGACCGGTTACGAGCAGTACTTC
>TRBD2|.|TRBV18|TRBJ2-5
CASSPRLIAGEFGIETQYF
TGTGCCAGCTCACCACGACTAATAGCGGGGGAGTTTGGTATAGAGACCCAGTACTTC
>TRBD2|.|TRBV7-6|TRBJ2-3
CASSLAGGEDTQYF
TGTGCCAGCAGCTTAGCGGGGGGGGAAGATACGCAGTATTTT
>.|.|TRBV29-1|TRBJ1-2
CSVVRTENYGYTF
TGCAGCGTTGTCCGGACAGAGAACTATGGCTACACCTTC
>.|.|TRBV5-4|TRBJ1-1
CASRRTGTQNTEAFF
TGTGCCAGCAGACGCACCGGGACACAGAACACTGAAGCTTTCTTT
>TRBD2|.|TRBV2|TRBJ2-7
CASSESSGDYEQYF
TGTGCCAGCAGTGAAAGTAGCGGGGACTACGAGCAGTACTTC
>TRBD1|.|TRBV10-2|TRBJ2-2
CASSAGTANTGELFF
TGCGCCAGCAGTGCGGGGACAGCCAACACCGGGGAGCTGTTTTTT
>.|.|TRBV5-5|TRBJ1-5
CASSFGQNSNQPQHF
TGTGCCAGCAGCTTCGGACAGAATAGCAATCAGCCCCAGCATTTT
>.|.|TRBV6-2/TRBV6-3|TRBJ1-2
CASSPIGVGYTF
TGTGCCAGCAGTCCCATCGGGGTCGGCTACACCTTC
>.|.|TRBV7-9|TRBJ2-2
CASSLGQASPTGELFF
TGTGCCAGCAGCTTAGGCCAAGCTAGCCCCACCGGGGAGCTGTTTTTT
>TRBD2|.|TRBV5-1|TRBJ2-3
CASSLVSGGLDTQYF
TGCGCCAGCAGCTTGGTTAGCGGGGGATTAGATACGCAGTATTTT